This TCR beta chain came from a study of T cells in Graves' hyperthyroidism and ophthalmopathy. Thyroid ultrasound and orbital computed tomography, with clinical symptoms and serum thyroxine and TRAb, informed diagnoses. Amplified TCR beta CDR3 regions came from RNA transcripts. HTBI primers were employed in a first-round RT-PCR of the TCR CDR3. TCRdb used MiXCR to reprocess the multiplex PCR reads, holding one entry per CDR3 protein. The table has 500,000 to 650,000 distinct CDR3 sequences, roughly 21% seen once; the top ten hold about 45%. Points from the study as a whole: From stable hyperthyroidism, ophthalmopathy was set apart by a 13 V-J model. Before onset, ophthalmopathy was predicted by the model a median around 6 months earlier. Blood held most thyroid clonotypes expanded above 0.001 frequency.

The table lists this clonotype with many counts. Its matching antigen is unknown. This CDR3 is built from 15 residues. Germline CDR1 reads SEHNR; CDR2 reads FQNEAQ (reference sequence). The V and J ends lost 6 bases and 3 bases, in that order; junction bases with no gene match: 9. The chain carries TRBV7-9 and TRBJ2-5; the match to TRBD1 covers 8 bases. The sequenced sample was blood. The clonotype was recovered from a man aged 35 to 55 with Graves' ophthalmopathy. The CDR3 region is CASRPRTGREETQYF. CDR3 nucleotide sequence: TGTGCCAGCAGACCGAGGACAGGGCGAGAAGAGACCCAGTACTTC.